These 10 T cell receptor beta chains originate from one sample sequenced in a study of human T cells and chemical hapten exposure. MiXCR, applied by TCRdb to the RACE reads, yields one record per CDR3 protein. The data contain approximately 74,000 distinct CDR3 sequences, 25% to 40% of them singletons. Time point: patch test 1, 2 weeks after DPC sensitization. This sample's treatment: therapeutic diphenylcyclopropenone sensitization with weekly scalp DPC. Sequencing used whole blood, obtained in connection with sensitization to the hapten diphenylcyclopropenone (DPC). Source of these receptors: a man aged 40-49 years with alopecia areata. Some clones in this sample may be carry-over from other donors' samples.

This clonotype was seen a handful of times. V gene TRBV27 combines with J gene TRBJ1-3; TRBD1 matches at 8 bases. The CDR3 spans 16 residues. CDR1 and CDR2 from the germline V gene are MNHEY and SMNVEV (reference sequence). The V and J ends lost 5 bases and 4 bases, in that order; junction bases with no gene match: 10. The CDR3 loop reads CASSPAPGGGGNTIYF. The CDR3 nucleotides read TGTGCCAGCAGTCCAGCCCCAGGGGGCGGCGGAAACACCATATATTTT.

The rearrangement uses TRBV11-2 and TRBJ2-5, with 9 positions matching TRBD2. This CDR3 contains 15 residues. Looked up from germline, CDR1 is SGHAT and CDR2 is FQNNGV. Trimming took 6 bases from V and 5 from J; bases not matched to a gene: 10. In nucleotides, the CDR3 is TGTGCCAGCAGGCCGGGCGCGGGAGGGACGGAGACCCAGTACTTC. This encodes CASRPGAGGTETQYF.

The J gene is TRBJ2-3, the V gene TRBV6-4; D remains unclear. V shed 3 bases and J shed 1 base, with 5 bases lying between them. Germline V gene sequence: CDR1 MRHNA, CDR2 SNTAGT. CDR3 length equals 13 residues. The CDR3 DNA reads as TGTGCCAGCAGTGAACCCGGCACAGATACGCAGTATTTT. Protein sequence: CASSEPGTDTQYF.

This sequence joins TRBV5-1 and TRBJ2-1; D may be TRBD2 (6 bases). The length of the CDR3 is 15 residues. From germline, CDR1 is SGHRS and CDR2 YFSETQ. V dropped 3 bases and J dropped 8 bases, with 18 bases sitting between them. CDR3 amino acids: CASSSGLLESHEQFF. The CDR3 nucleotides read TGCGCCAGCAGCTCGGGACTCTTAGAAAGCCATGAGCAGTTCTTC.

The rearrangement links TRBV6-5 to TRBJ2-3; D might be TRBD1 or TRBD2, each matching 5 bases. This CDR3 contains 15 residues. Germline lookup yields CDR1 MNHEY and CDR2 SVGAGI. Trimming removed 4 bases at V and 4 bases at J, with 15 bases between. The CDR3 sequence is CASSWGTSDADTQYF. The CDR3 DNA reads TGTGCCAGCAGTTGGGGGACCTCAGACGCAGATACGCAGTATTTT.

A few counts support this clonotype. The V and J genes are TRBV6-5 and TRBJ1-5, with 10 bases identical to TRBD1. Looked up from germline, CDR1 is MNHEY and CDR2 is SVGAGI. V lost 6 bases to trimming and J lost 6 bases; unmatched junction nucleotides: 2. CDR3 size: 13 residues. In DNA form, the CDR3 reads TGTGCCAGCAGGGGGACAGGGGCTCAGCCCCAGCATTTT. Protein: CASRGTGAQPQHF.

The V call is TRBV4-1, the J call TRBJ1-1; D possibly corresponds to TRBD1 (5 bases). The V and J ends lost 4 bases and 5 bases respectively, with 8 bases between them. CDR1 is MGHRA and CDR2 is YSYEKL in the germline V gene. The CDR3 contains 12 residues. The CDR3 sequence is CASSRGGTEAFF. The CDR3 coding sequence is TGCGCCAGCAGCCGCGGGGGAACTGAAGCTTTCTTT.

The chain employs TRBV20-1 and TRBJ2-1; D is ambiguous. This CDR3 region has 12 residues. Looked up from germline, CDR1 is DFQATT and CDR2 is SNEGSKA (reference sequence). V was clipped by 3 bases and J by 7 bases, with 10 bases between them. CDR3 coding DNA: TGCAGTGCTAGGGGTGGACGGAATGAGCAGTTCTTC. Protein product: CSARGGRNEQFF.

This chain links TRBV6-5 with TRBJ2-1; perhaps TRBD1 as D (5 bases). The germline gives CDR1 MNHEY, CDR2 SVGAGI. V was clipped by 7 bases and J by 0 bases, with 19 bases between them. The CDR3 loop spans 17 amino acids. CDR3 sequence: CASTAGLIPPSYNEQFF. CDR3 nucleotide sequence: TGTGCCAGCACGGCAGGGCTAATCCCACCCTCCTACAATGAGCAGTTCTTC.

This clonotype was seen once. The genes are TRBV7-6 and TRBJ2-3, with D tentatively TRBD1 or TRBD2 (6 bases each). CDR1 and CDR2 from the germline V gene are SGHVS and FNYEAQ. The CDR3 totals 15 residues. Trimming shortened V by 5 bases and J by 2 bases, and 14 bases separated the two germline ends. In nucleotides, the CDR3 is TGTGCCAGCAGCCGGTTGGAGGGGGTCACAGATACGCAGTATTTT. Translation gives CASSRLEGVTDTQYF.